This T cell receptor beta chain originates from a study of blood T cell repertoires in COVID-19. Study in general: PBMCs, B-cell-depleted T cells, or T cells provided the cDNA or gDNA that made up the material.

Assay: immunoSEQ multiplex PCR; the TCRdb copy retains only in-frame clones and omits some. This table has about 330,000 clones, 80% to 90% appearing once. The CDR3 has 13 amino acids. Trimming pared 10 bases from V and 3 bases from J, leaving 13 bases between. Per the germline V gene, CDR1 is MDHEN and CDR2 is SYDVKM. This TCR came from a man between 18 and 29 years old who had recovered from COVID-19. The chain recombines TRBV28 with TRBJ1-3, with D possibly TRBD1 on 5 matching bases. Sample: peripheral blood. The CDR3 DNA reads TGTGCCACCCTTGGGGGGGGTGGAAACACCATATATTTT. Its protein product is CATLGGGGNTIYF. The variable domain in full, completed from reference TRBV28 and TRBJ1-3, reads DVKVTQSSRYLVKRTGEKVFLECVQDMDHENMFWYRQDPGLGLRLIYFSYDVKMKEKGDIPEGYSVSREKKERFSLILESASTNQTSMYLCATLGGGGNTIYFGEGSWLTVV.